One sample yielded the 4 T cell receptor beta chains listed below, sequenced in a study of OX40 agonist ivuxolimab in advanced cancers. Sequencing was performed with immunoSEQ multiplex PCR; in TCRdb, only in-frame clones are kept and a portion is missing. Of some 83,000 clones in the sample, approximately 88% were seen once. The sequencing used CD4+ or CD8+ T cells sorted from blood, collected in a trial of the OX40 agonist ivuxolimab. All receptors derive from an adult with an advanced solid tumor such as melanoma, head and neck, liver or kidney cancer.

CDR3 sequence: CASSPTSGGADVNEQFF. CDR3 nucleotide sequence: TGTGCCAGCAGCCCTACTAGCGGGGGGGCCGACGTCAATGAGCAGTTCTTC. V is TRBV7-9 and J is TRBJ2-1, with TRBD2 matching 13 bases. The J segment lost 6 bases and the V segment lost 5 bases, leaving 10 bases of the junction unmatched. This CDR3 has 17 residues. Germline CDR1 is SEHNR and CDR2 is FQNEAQ (reference sequence).

V gene TRBV6-1 combines with J gene TRBJ2-3, with D unresolved. The CDR3 extends over 11 amino acids. Germline assignment: CDR1 MNHNS and CDR2 SASEGT. Trimming pared 4 bases from V and 15 bases from J, leaving 14 bases between. In nucleotides, the CDR3 is TGTGCCAGCAGTGCGCCCGGCCCTCCCTATTTT. This sequence encodes CASSAPGPPYF.

As DNA, the CDR3 is TGTGCCTGGAGTGTAATCGAGGGAGGGCCTTCCGGGGAGCTGTTTTTT. Encoded protein: CAWSVIEGGPSGELFF. J is TRBJ2-2 and V is TRBV30; 7 nucleotides agree with TRBD2. Trimming took 0 bases from V and 6 from J; bases not matched to a gene: 10. This CDR3 spans 16 amino acids. Per the germline V gene, CDR1 is GTSNPN and CDR2 is SVGIG (reference sequence).

This chain joins TRBV9 and TRBJ2-1; D call uncertain. The CDR3 length is 13 residues. In germline, CDR1 is SGDLS, CDR2 YYNGEE. Trimming took 1 base from V and 5 from J, leaving 7 bases between them. CDR3 sequence (DNA): TGTGCCAGCAGCGTATTTGGGGACAATGAGCAGTTCTTC. Protein: CASSVFGDNEQFF.